This T cell receptor (beta chain) is from a study of spatial heterogeneity in lung cancer. Study-level findings and limits: Ubiquitous expanded tumor TCRs were observed in blood more at resection than follow-up.

TCRdb re-called the 5' RACE reads through MiXCR, storing one row per CDR3 protein. The table includes 85,000 to 100,000 distinct CDR3 sequences, roughly 12% detected once. This sample's time point: sample taken at primary tumor resection. No cell sorting; template was whole RNA from tumor, lung tissue or PBMC. Of note for this clonotype: The antigen remains undetermined.

The origin of this receptor is a male donor with early-stage non-small cell lung cancer. This specimen was PBMCs, taken at surgery.

In DNA form, the CDR3 reads TGTGCCAGCTCCCCGCCTACAGGGGTCGACACCGGGGAGCTGTTTTTT. It translates to CASSPPTGVDTGELFF. The chain employs TRBV18 and TRBJ2-2, with TRBD1 matching over 7 bases. The J segment lost 3 bases and the V segment lost 6 bases, leaving 10 bases of the junction unmatched. This CDR3 has 16 residues. The germline gives CDR1 KGHSH, CDR2 LQKENI. The full variable domain, rest sourced from reference TRBV18 and TRBJ2-2, is NAGVMQNPRHLVRRRGQEARLRCSPMKGHSHVYWYRQLPEEGLKFMVYLQKENIIDESGMPKERFSAEFPKEGPSILRIQQVVRGDSAAYFCASSPPTGVDTGELFFGEGSRLTVL.